The clone carrying this TCR beta chain was found many times. The antigen is unknown. These data originate in a study of T cells in Graves' hyperthyroidism and ophthalmopathy. Points from the study as a whole: In the analysis, a 13 V-J model separated ophthalmopathy from stable hyperthyroidism. Peripheral blood also featured most of the thyroid clonotypes expanded above 0.001.

Every diagnosis used clinical symptoms, serum thyroxine and TRAb, thyroid ultrasound and orbital computed tomography. In germline, CDR1 is SNHLY, CDR2 FYNNEI. J lost 5 bases, V lost 3 bases, and 6 bases had no gene match. The CDR3 contains 14 residues. It was RNA transcripts that yielded the amplified TCR beta CDR3 regions. Initially, a first-round RT-PCR of the TCR CDR3 employed the HTBI primer set. TCRdb independently ran MiXCR on the multiplex PCR reads; one entry per CDR3 protein. This sample has 550,000 to 700,000 distinct CDR3 sequences; 40% to 55% occur once, and the top ten carry around 20%. This chain connects TRBV2 to TRBJ1-1; 7 nucleotides align to TRBD1. The source of this sequence is an adult woman with Graves' disease, either hyperthyroidism or ophthalmopathy (not recorded which). Sequencing was performed on peripheral blood or thyroid tissue (not recorded which). CDR3: CASSESGGETEAFF. For the CDR3, the DNA is TGTGCCAGCAGTGAGTCAGGGGGGGAGACTGAAGCTTTCTTT.